These 10 T cell receptor beta chains came from one sample sequenced in a study of spatial heterogeneity in lung cancer. TCRdb called the 5' RACE reads again in MiXCR, with one record for every CDR3 protein. The profile shows about 39,000 distinct CDR3 sequences, roughly 6% of them singletons. Time point described: sample taken at primary tumor resection. Researchers sequenced whole RNA taken from tumor, nontumor lung or frozen PBMC without sorting. The sample here was PBMCs, taken at surgery. The receptors here all came from a male donor with early-stage non-small cell lung cancer.

This clonotype was seen more than once but under ten times. This rearrangement joins TRBV3-1 to TRBJ1-2; the D is unclear. V lost 3 bases to trimming and J lost 8 bases, with 10 bases between them. CDR3 length: 12 amino acids. Germline V CDR1 and CDR2: LGHDT, YNNKEL (reference sequence). The CDR3: CASSQEGGGYTF. The CDR3 region has the DNA TGTGCCAGCAGCCAGGAGGGTGGGGGCTACACCTTC.

The sample holds a few counts of this clonotype. The chain has TRBV2 and TRBJ2-7; D is undetermined. CDR1 and CDR2 (germline): SNHLY, FYNNEI. This CDR3 has 12 amino acids. V was shortened by 8 bases and J by 2 bases, with 10 bases between the two germline ends. The chain's CDR3 is CASARAAYEQYF. The CDR3, as DNA: TGTGCCAGCGCCCGGGCAGCCTACGAGCAGTACTTC.

This clonotype has a count of ten or more. The V call is TRBV28, the J call TRBJ1-2, with 8 positions matching TRBD1. The CDR3 loop spans 16 amino acids. The germline CDR1 and CDR2 sequences are MDHEN and SYDVKM. V lost 6 bases and J lost 7; bases outside the gene matches: 16. Written as DNA, the CDR3 is TGTGCCAGCAGCAAAGCGCGGGGGCAGGGGGCTCGTGGCTACACCTTC. Translated: CASSKARGQGARGYTF.

This clonotype came up a few times. The gene calls are TRBV7-8 and TRBJ2-4, with D uncertain. The length of the CDR3 is 18 residues. V gave up 5 bases and J gave up 1 base, with 21 bases separating them. CDR1 and CDR2 (germline): SGHVS, FQNEAQ. The CDR3 region has the DNA TGTGCCAGCAGCCGTTACAATTCCCCGGATCCGGCCAAAAACATTCAGTACTTC. Amino acid sequence: CASSRYNSPDPAKNIQYF. The complete variable domain, with remaining parts taken from reference TRBV7-8 and TRBJ2-4, reads GAGVSQSPRYKVAKRGQDVALRCDPISGHVSLFWYQQALGQGPEFLTYFQNEAQLDKSGLPSDRFFAERPEGSVSTLKIQRTQQEDSAVYLCASSRYNSPDPAKNIQYFGAGTRLSVL.

This clonotype was recorded at least ten times. This chain joins TRBV7-8 and TRBJ1-2, with unresolved D. CDR1 SGHVS and CDR2 FQNEAQ come from the germline V gene. CDR3 length: 13 amino acids. V lost 2 bases and J lost 0, with 4 bases in between. CDR3 nucleotide sequence: TGTGCCAGCAGCTTACGTCCTAACTATGGCTACACCTTC. Protein sequence: CASSLRPNYGYTF.

This clonotype was detected ten times or more. The chain carries TRBV20-1 and TRBJ1-6; no firm D call. CDR1 and CDR2 (germline): DFQATT, SNEGSKA (reference sequence). This CDR3 is 17 amino acids long. Trimming removed 0 bases from V and 6 bases from J, with 18 bases in between. In DNA form, the CDR3 reads TGCAGTGCTAGAGATAGTAGCGCTCAACGGGGTAATTCACCCCTCCACTTT. Encoded protein: CSARDSSAQRGNSPLHF.

This clonotype was recorded many times. The chain combines TRBV6-1 with TRBJ1-1; D unclear. The ends were cut back, 7 bases at V and 1 base at J, with 13 bases in the middle. Looked up from germline, CDR1 is MNHNS and CDR2 is SASEGT. The CDR3 is made up of 14 amino acids. The DNA for the CDR3 is TGTGCCAGCACCGAAAGTGGCAGGAACACTGAAGCTTTCTTT. Translated, it gives CASTESGRNTEAFF.

This clonotype has at least ten counts. The chain carries TRBV7-9 and TRBJ2-3; D is unresolved. There are 17 residues in the CDR3. From germline, CDR1 is SEHNR and CDR2 FQNEAQ (reference sequence). V lost 5 bases and J 0 bases, leaving 18 bases between the germline ends. CDR3 nucleotide sequence: TGTGCCAGCAGCCCCCGGGCCCGGGCAGGTAGCACAGATACGCAGTATTTT. It codes for CASSPRARAGSTDTQYF.

This clonotype came up many times. The rearrangement joins TRBV7-9 to TRBJ1-2; D gene uncertain. Germline values: CDR1 SEHNR, CDR2 FQNEAQ (reference sequence). V lost 4 bases and J lost 4, with 4 bases in between. The CDR3 consists of 11 residues. For the CDR3, the DNA is TGTGCCAGCAGCTCGTTCTATGGCTACACCTTC. This codes for CASSSFYGYTF.

This clonotype was seen repeatedly, ten times or more. The chain combines TRBV29-1 with TRBJ1-1, with a tentative D call TRBD1 (5 bases). This CDR3 comprises 13 residues. Germline V CDR1 and CDR2: SQVTM, ANQGSEA. V dropped 7 bases and J dropped 0 bases, with 12 bases sitting between them. CDR3 nucleotides: TGCAGCGCCGGGGACCGGATGAACACTGAAGCTTTCTTT. This sequence encodes CSAGDRMNTEAFF.